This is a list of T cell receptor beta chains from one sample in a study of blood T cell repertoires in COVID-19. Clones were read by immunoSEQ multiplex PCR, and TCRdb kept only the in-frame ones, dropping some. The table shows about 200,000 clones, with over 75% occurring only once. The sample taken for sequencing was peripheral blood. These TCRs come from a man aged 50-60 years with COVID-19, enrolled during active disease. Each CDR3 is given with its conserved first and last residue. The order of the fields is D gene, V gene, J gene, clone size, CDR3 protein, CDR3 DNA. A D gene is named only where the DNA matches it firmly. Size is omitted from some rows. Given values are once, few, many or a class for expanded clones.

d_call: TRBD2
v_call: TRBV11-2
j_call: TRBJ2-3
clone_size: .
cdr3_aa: CASSLLAGDTDTQYF
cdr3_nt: TGTGCCAGCAGCTTACTAGCGGGGGACACAGATACGCAGTATTTT

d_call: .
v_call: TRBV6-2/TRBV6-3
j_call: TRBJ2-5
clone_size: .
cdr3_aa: CASSLSVETQYF
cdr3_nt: TGTGCCAGCAGCCTCTCTGTGGAGACCCAGTACTTC

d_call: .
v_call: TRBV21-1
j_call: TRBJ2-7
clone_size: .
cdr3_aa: CASSKNEGVSYEQYF
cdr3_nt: TGTGCCAGCAGCAAAAATGAGGGTGTCTCCTACGAGCAGTACTTC

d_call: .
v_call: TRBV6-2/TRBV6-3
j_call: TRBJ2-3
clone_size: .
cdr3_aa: CASSYGQESTDTQYF
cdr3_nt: TGTGCCAGCAGTTACGGGCAAGAAAGCACAGATACGCAGTATTTT

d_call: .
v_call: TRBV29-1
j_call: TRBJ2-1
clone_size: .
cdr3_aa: CSVVRGGNEQFF
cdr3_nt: TGCAGCGTTGTGCGAGGGGGCAATGAGCAGTTCTTC

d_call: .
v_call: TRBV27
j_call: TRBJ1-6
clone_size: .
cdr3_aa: CASSQGDRNSPLHF
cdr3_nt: TGTGCCAGCAGTCAAGGCGACAGGAATTCACCCCTCCACTTT

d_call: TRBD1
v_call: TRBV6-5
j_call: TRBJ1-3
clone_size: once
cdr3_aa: CASSWDREGNTIYF
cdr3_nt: TGTGCCAGCAGCTGGGACAGGGAAGGAAACACCATATATTTT

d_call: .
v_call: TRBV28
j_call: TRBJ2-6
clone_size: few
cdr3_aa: CASSQGGGGANVLTF
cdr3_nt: TGTGCCAGCAGTCAGGGGGGAGGTGGGGCCAACGTCCTGACTTTC

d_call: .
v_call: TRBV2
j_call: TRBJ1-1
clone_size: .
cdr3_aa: CASSEEGWSTEAFF
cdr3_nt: TGTGCCAGCAGTGAAGAGGGGTGGAGCACTGAAGCTTTCTTT

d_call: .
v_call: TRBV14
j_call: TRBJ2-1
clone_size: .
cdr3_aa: CASSQDLRVEEQFF
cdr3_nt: TGTGCCAGCAGCCAAGATCTCAGGGTTGAAGAGCAGTTCTTC

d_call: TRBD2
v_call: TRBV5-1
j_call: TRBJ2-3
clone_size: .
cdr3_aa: CASSWTSGSYADTQYF
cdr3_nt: TGCGCCAGCAGCTGGACTAGCGGGAGTTATGCAGATACGCAGTATTTT

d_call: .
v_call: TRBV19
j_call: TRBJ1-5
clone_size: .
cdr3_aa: CASSILSGLSNQPQHF
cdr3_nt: TGTGCCAGTAGTATATTATCGGGACTTAGCAATCAGCCCCAGCATTTT

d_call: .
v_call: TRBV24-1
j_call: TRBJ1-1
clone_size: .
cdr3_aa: CATRQTGGNTEAFF
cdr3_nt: TGTGCCACCAGGCAGACAGGTGGGAACACTGAAGCTTTCTTT

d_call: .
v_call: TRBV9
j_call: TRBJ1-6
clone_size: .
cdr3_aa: CASSLLGQGNSPLHF
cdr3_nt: TGTGCCAGCAGCCTCCTTGGGCAGGGGAATTCACCCCTCCACTTT

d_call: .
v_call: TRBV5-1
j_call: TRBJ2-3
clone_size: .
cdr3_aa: CASSLALVRLGATDTQYF
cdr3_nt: TGCGCCAGCAGCTTGGCTTTGGTACGCCTTGGGGCCACAGATACGCAGTATTTT

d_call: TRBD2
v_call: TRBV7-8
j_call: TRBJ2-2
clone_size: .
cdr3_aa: CASSLGTSFPGELFF
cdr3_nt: TGTGCCAGCAGCTTAGGGACTAGTTTCCCCGGGGAGCTGTTTTTT

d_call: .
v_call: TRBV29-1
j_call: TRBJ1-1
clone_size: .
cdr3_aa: CSVHLGGNTEAFF
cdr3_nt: TGCAGCGTCCATTTGGGGGGGAACACTGAAGCTTTCTTT

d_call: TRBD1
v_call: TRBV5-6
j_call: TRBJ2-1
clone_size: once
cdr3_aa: CASSLPTGEIYNEQFF
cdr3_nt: TGTGCCAGCAGCCTCCCGACAGGGGAAATCTACAATGAGCAGTTCTTC